A single sample gave rise to the 17 T cell receptor beta chains below, sequenced in a study of low-dose radiotherapy and immunotherapy resistance in tumors (dated 2022 in TCRdb). Superscript III and a set of TRAV- and TRBV-specific primers were used to synthesize first-strand cDNA, so that both TCRalpha and TCRbeta chains were covered. TCRs were amplified with Phusion for around 20 PCR cycles using a constant-region primer together with the adapter attached to the V primers. The public reads were run again by TCRdb, first through fastp at Q25 and then through MiXCR, and only productive beta chains were kept. Rows merge per CDR3 protein into single entries with the most common DNA and genes. The sample table contains some 16,000 distinct CDR3 sequences; only one count was recorded for 70% of them. The top ten constitute approximately 5% of the sample. The source is a human donor with advanced metastatic prostate, ovarian, gallbladder or colorectal cancer (not recorded which). This table probably holds off-target reads from a library built for another chain.

This clonotype was picked up one time. The rearrangement links TRBV20-1 to TRBJ2-1; 13 bases fit TRBD2. V lost 5 bases and J lost 5; bases outside the gene matches: 6. Germline CDR1 and CDR2: DFQATT and SNEGSKA (reference sequence). The CDR3 runs to 15 residues. The CDR3, as DNA: TGCAGTGCTCCCCGACTAGCGGGGGGCAACAATGAGCAGTTCTTC. This sequence encodes CSAPRLAGGNNEQFF.

Concerning this clonotype: The junction shows a germline mismatch at one end, possibly a read error. The chain uses TRBV27 and TRBJ2-3; D uncertain. The CDR3 is 14 residues long. Germline V gene sequence: CDR1 MNHEY, CDR2 SMNVEV (reference sequence). CDR3 sequence reads: CATSPPGGTDTQYF. CDR3 in DNA: TGTGCCACCAGTCCCCCCGGTGGCACAGATACGCAGTATTTT.

The chain uses TRBV4-3 and TRBJ2-1, with TRBD2 matching over 12 bases. The CDR3 extends over 16 amino acids. Germline values: CDR1 LGHNA, CDR2 YSLEER. V gave up 0 bases and J gave up 8 bases; unmatched junction bases: 5. The CDR3 loop is CASSQDSSGGADEQFF. In nucleotides, the CDR3 is TGCGCCAGCAGCCAAGACTCTAGCGGGGGGGCTGATGAGCAGTTCTTC.

This clonotype turned up a few times. The chain is built from TRBV10-3 and TRBJ2-7; a possible D gene is TRBD1 (6 bases). CDR1 is ENHRY and CDR2 is SYGVKD in the germline V gene. The CDR3 length is 12 residues. V was trimmed by 5 bases and J by 5 bases, leaving 10 bases between them. In nucleotides, the CDR3 is TGTGCCATCAGTACAGGGACCAACGAGCAGTACTTC. This sequence encodes CAISTGTNEQYF.

The CDR3 bases are TGTGCCAGCAGTGATCACCCTGGCAATCAGCCCCAGCATTTT. This encodes CASSDHPGNQPQHF. The genes are TRBV6-2 or TRBV6-3 and TRBJ1-5; D is ambiguous. CDR1 is MNHEY, CDR2 SVGEGT, per germline. The V and J ends lost 5 bases and 2 bases respectively, with 10 bases between them. This CDR3 is built from 14 residues.

The chain recombines TRBV5-1 with TRBJ2-3; no reliable D call. Germline V CDR1 and CDR2: SGHRS, YFSETQ. Trimming stripped 0 bases from V and 1 base from J, with 6 bases between. The CDR3 has 14 amino acids. The CDR3, as DNA: TGCGCCAGCAGCTTGGTACAGCGCACAGATACGCAGTATTTT. It encodes CASSLVQRTDTQYF.

The chain is built from TRBV4-1 and TRBJ1-1; D unresolved. This CDR3 has 12 amino acids. V was pared by 4 bases and J by 3 bases, with 6 bases between. Germline V gene data show CDR1 as MGHRA and CDR2 as YSYEKL. The CDR3 reads CASSLPYTEAFF. CDR3 DNA sequence: TGCGCCAGCAGCCTGCCCTACACTGAAGCTTTCTTT.

The V and J genes are TRBV6-8 and TRBJ2-3; tentative D call: TRBD1 (5 bases). CDR3 length: 16 residues. V lost 6 bases and J lost 0, with 16 bases in between. The V gene's germline CDR1 is MNHGY and CDR2 SAAAGT. DNA for the CDR3: TGTGCCAGCAGAAAAAGGGGTGTTTCGAGCACAGATACGCAGTATTTT. Translation: CASRKRGVSSTDTQYF.

V is TRBV20-1 and J is TRBJ1-1; D is undetermined. V lost 1 base and J 1 base, leaving 13 bases between the germline ends. Germline V gives CDR1 DFQATT, CDR2 SNEGSKA (reference sequence). This CDR3 comprises 15 residues. The CDR3 sequence: CSARGYSASNTEAFF. Here the CDR3 DNA reads TGCAGTGCTAGAGGTTACAGCGCCTCGAACACTGAAGCTTTCTTT.

CDR3 DNA sequence: TGCAGTGCTATTTTGGAGGCCGAGTCAGGCTATCAGGATCAGCCCCAGCATTTT. It specifies CSAILEAESGYQDQPQHF. This rearrangement joins TRBV20-1 to TRBJ1-5; D is undetermined. This CDR3 is 18 amino acids long. Germline V lookup: CDR1 DFQATT, CDR2 SNEGSKA (reference sequence). V was cut by 4 bases and J by 5 bases, with 27 bases left in between.

The chain combines TRBV5-1 with TRBJ2-1; TRBD2 matches 9 bases. This CDR3 has 15 amino acids. V dropped 2 bases and J dropped 9; count of bases not matched to a gene: 9. The germline V gene has CDR1 SGHRS and CDR2 YFSETQ. CDR3 protein: CASSFRVAGDGEQFF. In nucleotides, the CDR3 is TGCGCCAGCAGCTTTCGAGTAGCGGGAGATGGTGAGCAGTTCTTC.

The gene calls are TRBV5-5 and TRBJ2-5; D might be TRBD2 (6 bases). This CDR3 has 14 amino acids. CDR1 is SGHKS, CDR2 YYEKEE, per germline (reference sequence). Trimming removed 0 bases at V and 5 bases at J, with 11 bases between. The CDR3, as DNA: TGTGCCAGCAGCTTGGGTAGCGGCGTGGAGACCCAGTACTTC. The encoded protein is CASSLGSGVETQYF.

The chain joins TRBV5-1 to TRBJ1-2; 7 bases line up with TRBD1. After removal of 0 bases from V and 0 bases from J, the junction contained 5 bases not matched to a gene. Germline V gene data show CDR1 as SGHRS and CDR2 as YFSETQ. The CDR3 has 16 amino acids. The CDR3 reads CASSLVPGQTNYGYTF. CDR3 in DNA: TGCGCCAGCAGCTTGGTTCCGGGACAGACTAACTATGGCTACACCTTC.

The V gene is TRBV7-2, the J gene TRBJ2-3; D perhaps matches TRBD1 (6 bases). The CDR3 is 15 residues long. V lost 4 bases, J lost 1 base, and 12 bases lay in between. Germline V gene lookup returns CDR1 SGHTA and CDR2 FQGNSA. The CDR3 DNA is TGTGCCAGCAGCTCGACAGGATCACGCACAGATACGCAGTATTTT. This encodes CASSSTGSRTDTQYF.

The chain couples TRBV6-2 or TRBV6-3 to TRBJ2-1; 13 bases align to TRBD2. CDR3 length: 14 residues. V lost 6 bases and J lost 6; bases outside the gene matches: 2. Germline lookup yields CDR1 MNHEY and CDR2 SVGEGT. For the CDR3, the DNA is TGTGCCAGCAGGAGACTAGCGGGAGGCAATGAGCAGTTCTTC. Translated: CASRRLAGGNEQFF.

J is TRBJ2-3 and V is TRBV5-1; TRBD2 is a possible D gene (5 bases). Germline CDR1 is SGHRS and CDR2 is YFSETQ. This CDR3 comprises 15 residues. V was trimmed by 4 bases and J by 1 base, leaving 13 bases between them. The CDR3 DNA reads TGCGCCAGCAGCGACCCCCGGCGGGGCACAGATACGCAGTATTTT. It codes for CASSDPRRGTDTQYF.

The CDR3 nucleotides read TGTGCCAGCAGTTTTCGCACCCCGGGGGGAAAACTGTTTTTT. Amino acids: CASSFRTPGGKLFF. The J gene is TRBJ1-4, the V gene TRBV28; TRBD1 is a possible D gene (5 bases). The V end was cut by 3 bases, the J end by 10 bases, with 15 bases between. This CDR3 is built from 14 residues. Looked up from germline, CDR1 is MDHEN and CDR2 is SYDVKM.